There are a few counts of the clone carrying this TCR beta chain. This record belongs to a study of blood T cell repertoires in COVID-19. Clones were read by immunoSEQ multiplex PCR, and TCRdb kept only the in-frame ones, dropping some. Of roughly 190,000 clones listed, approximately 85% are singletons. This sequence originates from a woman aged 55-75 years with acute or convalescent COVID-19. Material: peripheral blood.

The CDR3, as DNA: TGTGCCAGCAGCACTTCACAGGGGAAGTCCTATAATTCACCCCTCCACTTT. It yields the protein CASSTSQGKSYNSPLHF. The chain joins TRBV7-8 to TRBJ1-6; 7 nucleotides agree with TRBD1. This CDR3 is built from 17 residues. CDR1 and CDR2 (germline): SGHVS, FQNEAQ. Germline trimming cut 5 bases from V and 1 base from J; bases unmatched to any gene: 8.